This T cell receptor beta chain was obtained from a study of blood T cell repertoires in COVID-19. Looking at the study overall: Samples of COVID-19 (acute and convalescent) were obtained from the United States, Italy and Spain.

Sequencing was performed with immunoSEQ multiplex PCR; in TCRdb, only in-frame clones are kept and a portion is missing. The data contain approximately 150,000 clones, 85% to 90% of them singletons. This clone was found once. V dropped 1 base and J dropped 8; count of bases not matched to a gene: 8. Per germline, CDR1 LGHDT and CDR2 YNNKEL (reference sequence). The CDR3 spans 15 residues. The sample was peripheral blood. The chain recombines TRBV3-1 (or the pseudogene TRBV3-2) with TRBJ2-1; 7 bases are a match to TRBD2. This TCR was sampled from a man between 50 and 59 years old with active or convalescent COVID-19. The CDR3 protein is CASSQGLAGVDEQFF. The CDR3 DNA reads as TGTGCCAGCAGCCAAGGTTTAGCGGGTGTGGATGAGCAGTTCTTC.